A selection of T cell receptor beta chains follows, all from one sample in a study of blood T cell repertoires in COVID-19. Assay: immunoSEQ multiplex PCR; the TCRdb copy retains only in-frame clones and omits some. The sample has 180,000 or so clones, around 85% seen once. Material: peripheral blood. These receptors all stem from a human donor with active or convalescent COVID-19. The donor label of this sample is uncertain. CDR3s include the opening cysteine and the closing phenylalanine or tryptophan. The D gene is left open where the match is weak. A clone size is listed for some rows: how often the clone was seen (once, few, many), or a class if it is expanded.

TRBV7-6	TRBD2	-	TRBJ2-6	CASSPGGGSGANVLTF	TGTGCCAGCAGCCCCGGGGGGGGGTCTGGGGCCAACGTCCTGACTTTC
TRBV30	TRBD1	few	TRBJ2-7	CAWSFPGTGPYEQYF	TGTGCCTGGAGTTTCCCCGGGACAGGGCCCTACGAGCAGTACTTC
TRBV5-6	-	few	TRBJ2-7	CASSLVQASYEQYF	TGTGCCAGCAGCTTGGTACAGGCCTCCTACGAGCAGTACTTC
TRBV2	-	-	TRBJ1-1	CASSEEQKVFSTEAFF	TGTGCCAGCAGTGAAGAACAGAAGGTCTTCTCTACTGAAGCTTTCTTT
TRBV11-2	TRBD1	-	TRBJ1-2	CASSSGAAGQGYGYTF	TGTGCCAGCAGCTCAGGCGCGGCAGGACAGGGGTATGGCTACACCTTC
TRBV11-3	-	-	TRBJ2-7	CASSLDPSYEQYF	TGTGCCAGCAGCTTAGATCCGTCCTACGAGCAGTACTTC
TRBV9	-	-	TRBJ2-5	CASSVEGGQETQYF	TGTGCCAGCAGCGTAGAGGGCGGGCAAGAGACCCAGTACTTC
TRBV20-1	-	-	TRBJ1-2	CSASPQAGYGYTF	TGCAGTGCTAGTCCGCAAGCGGGGTATGGCTACACCTTC
TRBV15	-	-	TRBJ1-2	CATSRTGYGYTF	TGTGCCACCAGCAGAACGGGGTACGGCTACACCTTC
TRBV18	-	-	TRBJ2-3	CASSPPLGTSTDTQYF	TGTGCCAGCTCACCACCTCTCGGGACTAGCACAGATACGCAGTATTTT
TRBV4-1	-	-	TRBJ2-7	CASSQDLGYSYEQYF	TGCGCCAGCAGCCAAGATTTGGGCTACTCCTACGAGCAGTACTTC
TRBV7-3	TRBD2	-	TRBJ2-1	CASSLTAGGLSAYNEQFF	TGTGCCAGCAGCTTGACTGCGGGGGGCCTCTCTGCCTACAATGAGCAGTTCTTC
TRBV4-2	TRBD2	-	TRBJ2-3	CASSQSGGAFSYF	TGTGCCAGCAGCCAAAGCGGGGGGGCCTTTTCGTATTTT
TRBV28	TRBD1	-	TRBJ1-5	CASSLPPGTGATSNQPQHF	TGTGCCAGCAGTTTGCCCCCCGGGACAGGGGCGACTAGCAATCAGCCCCAGCATTTT
TRBV5-1	TRBD2	-	TRBJ2-1	CASSFGGLAYNEQFF	TGCGCCAGCAGCTTCGGAGGACTAGCCTACAATGAGCAGTTCTTC
TRBV20-1	TRBD2	-	TRBJ2-5	CSAIETSGVGETQYF	TGCAGTGCTATTGAGACTAGCGGGGTGGGTGAGACCCAGTACTTC
TRBV27	TRBD2	-	TRBJ2-2	CASSYFRVLPRLEAGANTGELFF	TGTGCCAGCAGTTATTTCCGAGTCCTTCCACGACTGGAGGCGGGAGCGAACACCGGGGAGCTGTTTTTT
TRBV3-1/TRBV3-2	-	once	TRBJ2-7	CASSRNRGRAYEQYF	TGTGCCAGCAGCCGTAACAGGGGGAGGGCCTACGAGCAGTACTTC
TRBV30	-	few	TRBJ1-2	CAWSVARGGGYTF	TGTGCCTGGAGTGTCGCCAGGGGTGGTGGCTACACCTTC